A single sample is the source of the 14 T cell receptor beta chains below, sequenced in a study of CD8 T cells in ankylosing spondylitis. TCRdb processed the 5' RACE reads anew with MiXCR; each CDR3 protein has one entry. The profile shows roughly 97,000 distinct CDR3 sequences, about 8% of them singletons. The specimen sequenced was blood, either unsorted or a sorted T cell fraction (not recorded which). Source of these receptors: a male donor with ankylosing spondylitis or in good health (not recorded which).

In its sample, this clonotype was seen many times. The rearrangement uses TRBV5-1 and TRBJ1-2; possibly TRBD1 for D (5 bases). The length of the CDR3 is 13 residues. V lost 4 bases to trimming and J lost 3 bases, with 10 bases between them. Germline CDR1 reads SGHRS; CDR2 reads YFSETQ. Here the CDR3 reads CASSIDSYYGYTF. The CDR3 DNA reads TGCGCCAGCAGCATAGACAGCTACTATGGCTACACCTTC. The full variable domain, rest sourced from reference TRBV5-1 and TRBJ1-2, is KAGVTQTPRYLIKTRGQQVTLSCSPISGHRSVSWYQQTPGQGLQFLFEYFSETQRNKGNFPGRFSGRQFSNSRSEMNVSTLELGDSALYLCASSIDSYYGYTFGSGTRLTVV.

This clonotype has a count of ten or more. The chain employs TRBV12-2 and TRBJ2-1; TRBD1 is the table's D call and was not checked against the DNA. TRBV12-2 is a pseudogene. CDR3 length: 15 residues. The CDR3 DNA sequence: TGTGCAAGTCGCTTCCCGGGTCATGGGTGGGATGAGCAGTTCTTC. It yields the protein CASRFPGHGWDEQFF.

This clonotype appeared once. A much larger clone differs by one base, so this may be a read error. V is TRBV6-6 and J is TRBJ2-1, with TRBD1 identical over 8 bases. J lost 6 bases, V lost 11 bases, and 9 bases had no gene match. This CDR3 comprises 13 residues. The germline CDR1 and CDR2 sequences are MNHNY and SVGAGI (reference sequence). CDR3 bases: TGTGCCGGCCTGACAGGGGCGGGCAATGAGCAGTTCTTC. Its protein is CAGLTGAGNEQFF.

The sample holds many counts of this clonotype. The genes are TRBV27 and TRBJ2-1; 12 bases agree with TRBD2. Germline trimming cut 6 bases from V and 9 bases from J; bases unmatched to any gene: 9. Germline CDR1 reads MNHEY; CDR2 reads SMNVEV (reference sequence). CDR3 size: 15 residues. The CDR3 spells CASSHGLAGRGEQFF. CDR3 DNA: TGTGCCAGCAGCCACGGACTAGCGGGGAGGGGTGAGCAGTTCTTC.

This clonotype was counted many times. The J gene is TRBJ1-6, the V gene TRBV10-3, with D possibly TRBD1 on 5 matching bases. Trimming stripped 0 bases from V and 9 bases from J, with 6 bases between. The CDR3 length is 13 residues. Germline CDR1 ENHRY, CDR2 SYGVKD. The CDR3 nucleotides read TGTGCCATCAGTGAGTCGGGGGGTTCACCCCTCCACTTT. Its translation: CAISESGGSPLHF.

Note on this clonotype: This could be a read error, since a much larger clone is one nucleotide away. CDR3 loop: CTSSRDILTYEQYF. The CDR3 DNA is TGTACCAGCAGCAGGGACATTCTGACCTACGAGCAGTACTTC. The chain carries TRBV11-2 and TRBJ2-7, with a tentative D call TRBD1 (6 bases). CDR3 length: 14 amino acids. Germline V lookup: CDR1 SGHAT, CDR2 FQNNGV.

This clonotype came up a few times. This chain uses TRBV6-6 with TRBJ2-7; the match to TRBD1 covers 8 bases. The CDR3 extends over 14 amino acids. Germline CDR1 reads MNHNY; CDR2 reads SVGAGI (reference sequence). The V segment lost 7 bases and the J segment 2 bases; nucleotides outside the gene matches: 7. For the CDR3, the DNA is TGTGCCAGCATCGGGACAGGCCGAACCTACGAGCAGTACTTC. Its protein is CASIGTGRTYEQYF.

This sequence joins TRBV29-1 and TRBJ2-2; 9 nucleotides align to TRBD2. The CDR3 spans 15 residues. The V and J ends lost 5 bases and 2 bases, in that order; junction bases with no gene match: 6. Per germline, CDR1 SQVTM and CDR2 ANQGSEA. CDR3 in amino acids: CSVFSGGANTGELFF. The DNA of the CDR3 is TGCAGCGTTTTTAGCGGGGGAGCCAACACCGGGGAGCTGTTTTTT.

This clonotype was seen at least ten times. The CDR3 region has the DNA TGTGCCAGCTCACCAGCGGAAGGGGAGACCCAGTACTTC. This codes for CASSPAEGETQYF. This chain joins TRBV18 and TRBJ2-5; no clear D. Germline CDR1 and CDR2: KGHSH and LQKENI. The CDR3 totals 13 residues. V lost 2 bases to trimming and J lost 5 bases, with 9 bases between them.

This clonotype was seen repeatedly, ten times or more. The chain carries TRBV3-1 and TRBJ2-1; D ambiguous. The germline V gene encodes CDR1 LGHDT and CDR2 YNNKEL (reference sequence). Between the trimmed V and J ends, which lost 4 bases and 8 bases, there was a span of 15 bases. The CDR3 runs 14 residues. Here the CDR3 reads CASSLSTPSDEQFF. The CDR3 coding sequence is TGTGCCAGCAGCCTCAGTACCCCCTCCGATGAGCAGTTCTTC.

The genes are TRBV20-1 and TRBJ2-7; TRBD2 matches at 13 bases. Germline CDR1 is DFQATT and CDR2 is SNEGSKA (reference sequence). V shed 3 bases, J shed 0 bases, and the junction held 8 bases outside the gene matches. This CDR3 is built from 17 residues. The DNA for the CDR3 is TGCAGTGCTAGCCCCGGGACTAGCGGGACCCTCTCCTACGAGCAGTACTTC. This translates into CSASPGTSGTLSYEQYF.

Concerning this clonotype: This may be a read error, as it is one base from a much larger clone. This chain connects TRBV6-6 to TRBJ2-2; unclear D gene. The CDR3 is 13 amino acids. Germline V gives CDR1 MNHNY, CDR2 SVGAGI (reference sequence). DNA for the CDR3: TGTGCCAGCAGTTACCTTAACACCTGGGAGCTGTTTTTT. It encodes CASSYLNTWELFF.

At least ten counts were recorded for this clonotype. The J gene is TRBJ1-5, the V gene TRBV2; no reliable D call. V lost 6 bases to trimming and J lost 1 base, with 7 bases between them. CDR1 and CDR2 (germline): SNHLY, FYNNEI. The CDR3 extends over 13 amino acids. The DNA of the CDR3 is TGTGCCAGCAGCGCTGAAAGCAATCAGCCCCAGCATTTT. Protein product: CASSAESNQPQHF.

This chain links TRBV2 with TRBJ2-2; tentatively, D is TRBD1 (5 bases). V lost 8 bases and J lost 2, with 9 bases in between. Germline CDR1 SNHLY, CDR2 FYNNEI. This CDR3 has 13 residues. CDR3 bases: TGTGCCAGCCGGACAACTAACACCGGGGAGCTGTTTTTT. Translated, it gives CASRTTNTGELFF.